The source of this T cell receptor beta chain is a study of CD8 T cells in ankylosing spondylitis (dated by TCRdb to about 2017). In the study overall: To find TCR variants linked to disease, the study profiled T cell receptor beta repertoires in ankylosing spondylitis patients and healthy donors. The full study cohort comprised 25 ankylosing spondylitis patients and some 110 healthy donors. Peripheral blood was sampled, and synovial fluid was additionally collected from ankylosing spondylitis patients.

What the study reported, not specific to this receptor: Blood from ankylosing spondylitis patients appeared to be characterized by a TCR beta motif composed of several highly homologous amino acid variants. The disease-linked clones showed a CD8+ phenotype and occurred at relatively low frequencies in peripheral blood. The disease-linked clones were reported as significantly enriched in matched synovial fluid samples from ankylosing spondylitis patients. Some TCR beta motif variants had previously been reported in synovial fluid and blood of reactive arthritis patients, which suggested common disease-initiation mechanisms.

Sequencing took place on an Illumina HiSeq 2500. Quantitative 5'-RACE with molecular barcodes was the method used to prepare the TCR beta libraries. From the authors' description of their analysis: A new computational method based on a probabilistic model of VDJ rearrangement was used to identify disease-linked TCR variants. TCRdb passed the public sequencing reads through fastp at Q25 and MiXCR, retaining productive beta sequences. Under each unique CDR3 protein, matching rows form one entry showing the most common genes and DNA. In this record, the V and J calls reflect TCRdb's handling and not the investigators' own analysis. The sample data list 250,000 to 300,000 distinct CDR3 sequences, and around 19% of these were observed just once. The ten largest make up 7.5% to 9.5% of the sample. From the cysteine through the phenylalanine, the CDR3 covers 15 amino acids. Of the read, only the CDR3 DNA is kept; its 45 bases are in frame from base 1. V lost 6 bases and J lost 3 bases, and the count of bases not matched to a germline gene is 5.

Of note for this clonotype: No cognate antigen has been identified for it. No base qualities exist here, and no much larger clone lies one base off it.

Sequencing was carried out using blood, either unsorted or a sorted T cell fraction (not recorded which). This TCR came from a male donor with ankylosing spondylitis or in good health (not recorded which). The V gene is TRBV12-3 or TRBV12-4 and the J gene is TRBJ2-3; 11 bases in the junction line up with TRBD2. The CDR3 reads CASRWIAGGTDTQYF. The DNA reads as follows: TGTGCCAGCAGGTGGATAGCGGGGGGGACAGATACGCAGTATTTT.